Listed below are T cell receptor beta chains from one sample, sequenced in a study of shared clonotypes between healthy human individuals. Profiling relied on immunoSEQ multiplex PCR, and the TCRdb table lists in-frame clones only, not all of them. The sample shows approximately 2.1 million clones, more than 80% of them seen only once. Input material: naive CD4+ T cells from PBMCs. The receptors derive from a young man in good health. Some clones in this sample may be carry-over from other donors' samples. Each CDR3 is given with its conserved first and last residue. Fields, in order: D gene, V gene, clone size, J gene, CDR3 protein, CDR3 DNA. A D gene is named only where the DNA matches it firmly. Some rows have no size entry. The others give once, few or many, or a class for an expanded clone.

TRBD2	TRBV6-1	.	TRBJ2-3	CASSVATSGRGDTQYF	TGTGCCAGCAGTGTCGCGACTAGCGGGAGAGGAGATACGCAGTATTTT
TRBD1	TRBV19	.	TRBJ1-2	CASRMDRANPGGYTF	TGTGCCAGTAGAATGGACAGGGCAAATCCGGGAGGCTACACCTTC
.	TRBV4-2	.	TRBJ1-1	CASSQDQWVPNTEAFF	TGTGCCAGCAGCCAAGATCAGTGGGTGCCGAACACTGAAGCTTTCTTT
TRBD2	TRBV28	.	TRBJ2-3	CASSPLPGTSGSGDTQYF	TGTGCCAGCAGTCCCCTCCCCGGGACTAGCGGGTCCGGAGATACGCAGTATTTT
TRBD1	TRBV19	.	TRBJ2-7	CASSSSGTDSYEQYF	TGTGCCAGTAGTTCCTCCGGGACAGACAGCTACGAGCAGTACTTC
.	TRBV6-6	.	TRBJ2-5	CASSYSLYQETQYF	TGTGCCAGCAGTTACTCGCTGTACCAAGAGACCCAGTACTTC
.	TRBV5-1	.	TRBJ1-3	CASSAGSGNTIYF	TGCGCCAGCAGCGCGGGGTCTGGAAACACCATATATTTT
.	TRBV30	.	TRBJ1-4	CAWRRVGPLREKLFF	TGTGCCTGGCGACGGGTGGGGCCTCTCCGTGAAAAACTGTTTTTT
TRBD1	TRBV11-3	.	TRBJ2-2	CASSLATGQGGNTGELFF	TGTGCCAGCAGCTTAGCTACGGGACAGGGTGGGAACACCGGGGAGCTGTTTTTT
.	TRBV7-9	.	TRBJ1-2	CASSLGVGYGYTF	TGTGCCAGCAGCTTAGGGGTGGGGTATGGCTACACCTTC
.	TRBV5-1	.	TRBJ2-2	CASSLLATNTGELFF	TGCGCCAGCAGCTTGCTAGCGACGAACACCGGGGAGCTGTTTTTT
TRBD2	TRBV7-3	.	TRBJ2-5	CASSLGLAGRQETQYF	TGTGCCAGCAGCTTGGGACTAGCGGGACGACAAGAGACCCAGTACTTC
.	TRBV10-3	.	TRBJ2-7	CAIMAANTYEQYF	TGTGCCATCATGGCAGCAAACACCTACGAGCAGTACTTC
TRBD2	TRBV14	once	TRBJ2-3	CASSPRRGTTTDTQYF	TGTGCCAGCAGCCCGCGGAGAGGGACTACCACAGATACGCAGTATTTT
.	TRBV9	.	TRBJ1-1	CASSAGHRTEAFF	TGTGCCAGCAGCGCCGGCCACCGCACTGAAGCTTTCTTT
.	TRBV28	.	TRBJ1-4	CASRPPGSHHPSEKLFF	TGTGCCAGCAGACCCCCCGGGTCCCATCATCCCAGCGAAAAACTGTTTTTT
.	TRBV19	.	TRBJ2-5	CASSSLIYQETQYF	TGTGCCAGCAGTTCGCTTATCTACCAAGAGACCCAGTACTTC
TRBD2	TRBV4-3	.	TRBJ2-3	CASSQGLWLAGNTQYF	TGCGCCAGCAGCCAAGGATTATGGCTAGCGGGAAATACGCAGTATTTT
.	TRBV7-9	.	TRBJ1-2	CASNYLGGAAGAGYTF	TGTGCCAGCAACTACCTAGGTGGGGCGGCAGGGGCTGGCTACACCTTC
.	TRBV2	.	TRBJ2-3	CASSVVRGTDTQYF	TGTGCCAGCAGTGTGGTACGTGGGACAGATACGCAGTATTTT
.	TRBV11-2	.	TRBJ2-7	CASSLRGWQYF	TGTGCCAGCAGCTTGCGGGGCTGGCAGTACTTC
.	TRBV2	.	TRBJ2-1	CASIRDFNYNEQFF	TGTGCCAGCATACGGGACTTCAACTACAATGAGCAGTTCTTC
.	TRBV7-6	.	TRBJ2-7	CASSRDSVSYEQYF	TGTGCCAGCAGCCGGGACTCCGTTTCCTACGAGCAGTACTTC
.	TRBV5-1	.	TRBJ2-5	CASSSSPTETQYF	TGCGCCAGCAGCTCGTCACCAACAGAGACCCAGTACTTC
TRBD2	TRBV7-2	once	TRBJ2-3	CASSWSGSSDTQYF	TGTGCCAGCAGCTGGAGCGGGAGTTCAGATACGCAGTATTTT
.	TRBV15	.	TRBJ2-1	CATSRDPGLAYNEQFF	TGTGCCACCAGCAGAGATCCGGGACTTGCCTACAATGAGCAGTTCTTC
TRBD1	TRBV10-1	.	TRBJ1-1	CASSEAGGLNTEAFF	TGCGCCAGCAGTGAGGCAGGGGGCTTGAACACTGAAGCTTTCTTT
TRBD2	TRBV19	.	TRBJ2-1	CASSIWVAGSYNEQFF	TGTGCCAGTAGTATATGGGTAGCGGGGTCCTACAATGAGCAGTTCTTC
TRBD2	TRBV11-2	.	TRBJ2-6	CASSSGLAGSSSGANVLTF	TGTGCCAGCAGCTCGGGACTAGCGGGTTCCTCCTCTGGGGCCAACGTCCTGACTTTC
.	TRBV4-3	.	TRBJ1-4	CASSQEFWRGGTTNEKLFF	TGCGCCAGCAGCCAAGAGTTCTGGCGAGGAGGAACAACTAATGAAAAACTGTTTTTT
.	TRBV6-5	.	TRBJ2-3	CASSYSGSPTDTQYF	TGTGCCAGCAGTTACTCGGGAAGCCCCACAGATACGCAGTATTTT
.	TRBV5-4	.	TRBJ2-3	CASSLETGPDTQYF	TGTGCCAGCAGCTTGGAGACGGGCCCAGATACGCAGTATTTT
.	TRBV20-1	.	TRBJ2-5	CSARDVGAQYF	TGCAGTGCTAGAGATGTTGGGGCCCAGTACTTC
TRBD1	TRBV9	.	TRBJ2-2	CASSVGTGTGELFF	TGTGCCAGCAGCGTAGGGACAGGCACCGGGGAGCTGTTTTTT
TRBD1	TRBV18	.	TRBJ2-5	CASSPSRGQGAPETQYF	TGTGCCAGCTCACCAAGTCGAGGGCAGGGGGCTCCAGAGACCCAGTACTTC
TRBD2	TRBV11-3	once	TRBJ2-2	CASSPTVGLVDTGELFF	TGTGCCAGCAGCCCGACCGTGGGACTAGTTGACACCGGGGAGCTGTTTTTT
.	TRBV4-3	.	TRBJ2-2	CASSQDPGRKTGELFF	TGCGCCAGCAGCCAAGATCCGGGAAGAAAAACCGGGGAGCTGTTTTTT
.	TRBV27	.	TRBJ2-7	CASMQNRATEQYF	TGTGCCAGCATGCAGAACCGGGCTACAGAGCAGTACTTC
.	TRBV7-2	.	TRBJ2-1	CASSLEALYNEQFF	TGTGCCAGCAGCTTAGAAGCGCTGTACAATGAGCAGTTCTTC
.	TRBV2	once	TRBJ1-4	CASRTPKEPFGTPNEKLFF	TGTGCCAGCAGGACTCCAAAGGAGCCGTTCGGGACCCCTAATGAAAAACTGTTTTTT